The clone carrying this T cell receptor (beta chain) was seen more than once but under ten times. Its cognate antigen is unknown. TCRdb re-analysed the 5' RACE reads in MiXCR, keeping a single row per CDR3 protein. The sample gives about 300,000 distinct CDR3 sequences, 15% to 20% of which show up once; under 25% is in the top ten. Germline CDR1 reads MNHEY; CDR2 reads SVGEGT. This CDR3 has 13 amino acids. Trimming pared 7 bases from V and 10 bases from J, leaving 17 bases between. The source of the sample is a study of T-cell memory formation after mild COVID-19. Study-level findings and limits: Whether day 37 second-wave clones are SARS-CoV-2-specific was not confirmed. Certain responding clones were present in pre-infection memory, suggesting participation of cross-reactive memory. Contracting CD4+ clones lay largely in CM and EM, with CD8+ ones residing in EMRA.

Specimen: PBMCs or a T cell subset sorted from them (not recorded which). The receptor was derived from a man between 18 and 29 years old who had mild COVID-19 (a few samples of this study predate the infection). Cell type and time point are not known. The genes are TRBV6-2 or TRBV6-3 and TRBJ2-1, with a possible D match to TRBD2 (6 bases). CDR3 DNA: TGTGCCAGCAAATTAGCGGAGCTTCGGGAGCAGTTCTTC. Translating it yields CASKLAELREQFF.